This TCR beta chain was profiled in a study of T cell responses to AZD1222 COVID-19 vaccine. Study-level background: Second-dose schedules of about 4 or about 12 weeks were combined. Study-wide findings and caveats: Unmutated variant regions reportedly attract nearly half of all spike-specific TCRs. Repertoire sampling occurred only after the peak T cell response. Donors, mostly white British, included more females; clonal diversity was possibly underestimated.

CDR1 is SQVTM and CDR2 is ANQGSEA in the germline V gene. This CDR3 is built from 14 residues. V was clipped by 7 bases and J by 5 bases, with 18 bases between them. Assay used: immunoSEQ multiplex PCR; TCRdb lists only in-frame clones, some missing. The table shows roughly 67,000 clones, with 70% to 90% occurring only once. Concerning this clone itself: Antigen: not known.

The sample was peripheral blood, taken on day 0 of AZD1222 vaccination. This receptor was taken from an adult in good health. The chain links TRBV29-1 to TRBJ2-1; the D gene is possibly TRBD2 (7 bases). CDR3 sequence reads: CSARRGGGNNEQFF. In nucleotides, the CDR3 is TGCAGCGCCCGCCGAGGGGGGGGTAACAATGAGCAGTTCTTC.